This T cell receptor (beta chain) stems from a study of CD8 T cells in ankylosing spondylitis. Overall study findings and caveats: Roughly 8 highly homologous variants made up a TCR beta motif, and this motif appeared characteristic of ankylosing spondylitis blood.

TCRdb processed the 5' RACE reads anew with MiXCR; each CDR3 protein has one entry. Of about 400,000 distinct CDR3 sequences in the sample, about 20% were seen once. Germline loops: CDR1 SGHTA, CDR2 FQGNSA. Trimming took 5 bases from V and 6 from J, leaving 11 bases between them. There are 13 residues in the CDR3. This clonotype has a handful of counts. Its specificity is unknown. Sequencing used blood, either unsorted or a sorted T cell fraction (not recorded which). The receptor's source is a male donor with ankylosing spondylitis. This chain connects TRBV7-2 to TRBJ2-1; D is possibly TRBD1 (6 bases). The CDR3 reads CASSPQGFNEQFF. In DNA, the CDR3 is TGTGCCAGCAGCCCCCAGGGGTTCAATGAGCAGTTCTTC.